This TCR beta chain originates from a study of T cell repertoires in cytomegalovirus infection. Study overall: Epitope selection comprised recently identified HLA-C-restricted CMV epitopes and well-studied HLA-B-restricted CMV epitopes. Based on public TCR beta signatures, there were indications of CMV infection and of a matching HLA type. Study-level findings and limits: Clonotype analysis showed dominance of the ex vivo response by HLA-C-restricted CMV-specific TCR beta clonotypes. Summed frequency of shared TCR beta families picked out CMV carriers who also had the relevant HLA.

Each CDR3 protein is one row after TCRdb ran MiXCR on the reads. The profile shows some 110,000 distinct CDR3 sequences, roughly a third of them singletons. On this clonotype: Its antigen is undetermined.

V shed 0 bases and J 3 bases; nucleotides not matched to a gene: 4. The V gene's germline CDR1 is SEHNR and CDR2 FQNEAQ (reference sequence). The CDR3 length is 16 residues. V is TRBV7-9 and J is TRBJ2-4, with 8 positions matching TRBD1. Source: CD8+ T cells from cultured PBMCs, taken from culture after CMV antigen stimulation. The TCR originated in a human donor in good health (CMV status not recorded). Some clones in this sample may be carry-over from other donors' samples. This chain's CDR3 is CASSLAFGTGKNIQYF. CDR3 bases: TGTGCCAGCAGCTTAGCCTTCGGGACAGGCAAAAACATTCAGTACTTC.